The rows below give T cell receptor beta chains drawn from one sample of a study of neurological immune-mediated disorders. TCRdb fed the 5' RACE reads into MiXCR, producing one record per CDR3 protein. The sample lists some 100,000 distinct CDR3 sequences, around 14% seen once, with 5% in the top ten. The sample consisted of PBMCs. The receptors originated from a female donor with HTLV-1-associated myelopathy (HAM/TSP). Each CDR3 is given with its conserved first and last residue. The order of the fields is CDR3 DNA, CDR3 protein, D gene, J gene, clone size, V gene. D genes are given only for firm matches. Where a row states a size, it is once, few, many or the class of an expanded clone; other rows omit it.

DNA: TGTGCCAGCAGCGTAGCCGCTGCCTACAATGAGCAGTTCTTC
CDR3: CASSVAAAYNEQFF
D: NA
J: TRBJ2-1
size: many
V: TRBV9

DNA: TGCGCCAGCAGCTTCCGCCTGAAGGATTTTGGTTTTTCTGAAGCTTTCTTT
CDR3: CASSFRLKDFGFSEAFF
D: NA
J: TRBJ1-1
size: many
V: TRBV5-1

DNA: TGCGCCAGCAGCCGGGGGGGGACATTATCCTACGAGCAGTACTTC
CDR3: CASSRGGTLSYEQYF
D: TRBD2
J: TRBJ2-7
size: many
V: TRBV5-1

DNA: TGTGCCAGCAGCCCCTTGAGCGGGGGCCGCACAGATACGCAGTATTTT
CDR3: CASSPLSGGRTDTQYF
D: TRBD2
J: TRBJ2-3
size: NA
V: TRBV11-2

DNA: TGTGCCAGCAATCGGGCAGTCTCCTACGAGCAGTACTTC
CDR3: CASNRAVSYEQYF
D: NA
J: TRBJ2-7
size: NA
V: TRBV6-6

DNA: TGCAGTGCTAGAGATCCAGAGTCGTCTGGGGCCAACGTCCTGACTTTC
CDR3: CSARDPESSGANVLTF
D: NA
J: TRBJ2-6
size: many
V: TRBV20-1

DNA: TGTGCAAGTCGCTTAGAGGCTACGAGGGGCAGATTAAGATTCACTGAAGCTTTCTTT
CDR3: CASRLEATRGRLRFTEAFF
D: NA
J: TRBJ1-1
size: NA
V: TRBV12-2

DNA: TGTGCCAGCAGCCCTTCAGACATTCTGGTGGAGACCCAGTACTTC
CDR3: CASSPSDILVETQYF
D: NA
J: TRBJ2-5
size: many
V: TRBV3-1

DNA: TGTGCCATCAGTGAGATGGGGGGCCTCGGCAGTGAGCAGTTCTTC
CDR3: CAISEMGGLGSEQFF
D: NA
J: TRBJ2-1
size: many
V: TRBV10-3

DNA: TGCGCCAGCAGCCTCGAGCTCGCAGTGAACACTGAAGCTTTCTTT
CDR3: CASSLELAVNTEAFF
D: NA
J: TRBJ1-1
size: many
V: TRBV5-1

DNA: TGTGCCAGCTCACTGGGAGATACAGATACGCAGTATTTT
CDR3: CASSLGDTDTQYF
D: NA
J: TRBJ2-3
size: many
V: TRBV18

DNA: TGCGCCAGCAGCGTCGGGACAGACTACGAGCAGTACTTC
CDR3: CASSVGTDYEQYF
D: TRBD1
J: TRBJ2-7
size: few
V: TRBV5-1

DNA: TGTGCCTGGGACAGGAGTGGAGGCTACACCTTC
CDR3: CAWDRSGGYTF
D: NA
J: TRBJ1-2
size: NA
V: TRBV30

DNA: TGTGCCAGCGGGACAGGGGTTGGCTACACCTTC
CDR3: CASGTGVGYTF
D: TRBD1
J: TRBJ1-2
size: many
V: TRBV6-5

DNA: TGTGCCAGCAGTTTTTTAGCCTTGCCCCAGCATTTT
CDR3: CASSFLALPQHF
D: NA
J: TRBJ1-5
size: many
V: TRBV12-3/TRBV12-4

DNA: TGTGCCAGCAGCGCCAGGGGGGCGAAAGAGACCCAGTACTTC
CDR3: CASSARGAKETQYF
D: NA
J: TRBJ2-5
size: medium-sized
V: TRBV12-3/TRBV12-4

DNA: TGTGCCAGCAGCCCGGGGACAGGGAGCACAGATACGCAGTATTTT
CDR3: CASSPGTGSTDTQYF
D: TRBD1
J: TRBJ2-3
size: many
V: TRBV11-2

DNA: TGCGCCAGCTTGCCGGGACTAGCGGGGAATGAGCAGTTCTTC
CDR3: CASLPGLAGNEQFF
D: TRBD2
J: TRBJ2-1
size: many
V: TRBV5-1

DNA: TGTGCCAGCAGCGCGATAGCGGGGGAGAGCACAGATACGCAGTATTTT
CDR3: CASSAIAGESTDTQYF
D: TRBD2
J: TRBJ2-3
size: many
V: TRBV7-3

DNA: TGTGCCAGCAGCTCCTTTCGGGGAGATACGCAGTATTTT
CDR3: CASSSFRGDTQYF
D: NA
J: TRBJ2-3
size: few
V: TRBV7-7

DNA: TGTGCCAGCAGCGTAGGAAGAGGTCTAGCGGGGGGCGTGGAGCTGTTTTTT
CDR3: CASSVGRGLAGGVELFF
D: TRBD2
J: TRBJ2-2
size: many
V: TRBV9